The entry below gives a single T cell receptor (beta chain) sequence along with its context. At one end the junction does not follow the germline gene, possibly because of a read error. Germline CDR1 is SGHTA and CDR2 is FQGNSA. This CDR3 spans 18 amino acids. In the study's own analysis: The assay estimated nucleated cells by amplifying reference gene primers. Profiling relied on immunoSEQ multiplex PCR, and the TCRdb table lists in-frame clones only, not all of them. Clonal size and the V and J genes are those of that table, whereas D and trimming came from the DNA. This table has around 85,000 clones, roughly 83% appearing once. This record comes from a study of blood T cell repertoires in COVID-19. The wider study: Samples taken during acute and convalescent COVID-19 were collected in the United States, Italy and Spain. Nucleic acid was either cDNA or gDNA, and it came from T cells, B-cell-depleted T cells, or PBMCs.

The sequencing sample was made of peripheral blood. The genes are TRBV7-2 and TRBJ2-7, with TRBD2 matching over 9 bases. This receptor was obtained from a man aged 50 to 59 with active COVID-19. The DNA for the CDR3 is TGTGCCAGCAGCTTACCTCCCCTAGCGGGGATAGGGTCCTACGAGCAGTGCTTC. Translated: CASSLPPLAGIGSYEQCF.